This T cell receptor beta chain stems from a study of cytomegalovirus exposure and HLA in healthy donors. Turning to the study itself: Earlier results showed 117 million unique TCR beta sequences derived from roughly 190 million T cells. Broader study findings: In a later analysis, about 17,000 TCR beta sequences were associated with HLA alleles at 0.05 false discovery rate. In a later analysis, TCR beta V- and J-gene trimming showed a link to a missense DCLRE1C variant. HLA restriction was apparent for most CMV-associated TCR beta chains in a later analysis.

In the PCR, 60 Vbeta and 13 Jbeta primers were used. TCRdb's table, derived via immunoSEQ multiplex PCR, lists solely in-frame clones and lacks some. The sample carries 99,000 or so clones, about three quarters recorded once. In regard to this clone: Its antigen is not identified. Other DNA sequences in this specimen translate into the identical CDR3.

CDR1 and CDR2 (germline): SGDLS, YYNGEE. The CDR3 spans 16 residues. V lost 3 bases to trimming and J lost 4 bases; unmatched junction nucleotides: 7. The receptor was derived from a male donor in good health and CMV-seronegative. The V and J genes are TRBV9 and TRBJ2-4; 10 bases map to TRBD2. The material sequenced was PBMCs. Here the CDR3 reads CASSALAGSGKNIQYF. CDR3 nucleotide sequence: TGTGCCAGCAGCGCACTAGCGGGATCGGGGAAAAACATTCAGTACTTC.